This is a list of T cell receptor beta chains from one sample in a study of T cells in Graves' hyperthyroidism and ophthalmopathy. TCRdb re-derived calls from the multiplex PCR reads in MiXCR, one entry per CDR3 protein. Found here are approximately 360,000 distinct CDR3 sequences, roughly 14% of them singletons; the top ten hold 25% to 35%. Material for sequencing was blood. These receptor sequences come from a woman younger than 30 with Graves' hyperthyroidism that later progressed to Graves' ophthalmopathy. The CDR3 runs from the conserved cysteine through the conserved F or W.

cdr3_length j_call v_call cdr3_aa
16 TRBJ2-1 TRBV27 CASSLFETPSFNEQFF
13 TRBJ2-7 TRBV28 CASSFAGAYEQYF
15 TRBJ2-7 TRBV28 CASRRGGYLSYEQYF
14 TRBJ2-1 TRBV6-2/TRBV6-3 CASSYSQGLNEQFF
11 TRBJ2-5 TRBV27 CASRAQETQYF
13 TRBJ1-2 TRBV7-2 CASSYGGGLGRTF
17 TRBJ2-3 TRBV28 CASRPGLAGGRTDTQYF
16 TRBJ2-1 TRBV4-3 CASSHRGGLRLNEQFF
16 TRBJ2-3 TRBV14 CASSQDGDRGADTQYF
15 TRBJ2-1 TRBV9 CASSVVAEARNEQFF
13 TRBJ2-5 TRBV28 CASRGTSAETQYF
13 TRBJ2-7 TRBV27 CASGQGDSYEQYF
15 TRBJ2-5 TRBV20-1 CSASGTSGTEETQYF
15 TRBJ2-3 TRBV7-3 CASSEQPSGTDTQYF
13 TRBJ1-4 TRBV4-2 CASSQEQNEKLFF
12 TRBJ2-7 TRBV29-1 CSASSGAYEQYF
14 TRBJ2-1 TRBV27 CASSFNGGYNEQFF
17 TRBJ1-4 TRBV15 CATSRDSGGGENEKLFF
14 TRBJ2-5 TRBV5-1 CASSQRAYQETQYF
14 TRBJ2-5 TRBV29-1 CSVEAGMVGETQYF
11 TRBJ2-1 TRBV20-1 CSARVRNEQFF
13 TRBJ2-5 TRBV5-1 CASSSGRRETQYF
16 TRBJ2-5 TRBV11-2 CASRRLTSGQGETQYF
15 TRBJ2-1 TRBV9 CASSAPGLVSSEQFF
15 TRBJ1-5 TRBV6-1 CASSEGGVGNQPQHF
14 TRBJ1-4 TRBV6-5 CASSYLPTNEKLFF
14 TRBJ2-2 TRBV20-1 CSAAAETNTGELFF
13 TRBJ2-7 TRBV5-4 CASSSTDTYEQYF
13 TRBJ2-4 TRBV28 CASSLGVGNIQYF
14 TRBJ2-7 TRBV10-3 CAISESSSGYEQYF
19 TRBJ2-5 TRBV27 CASSPKPSASRGWTETQYF
14 TRBJ2-7 TRBV27 CASSKTNSVYEQYF
14 TRBJ2-6 TRBV2 CASTPGPGANVLTF
16 TRBJ2-3 TRBV27 CASSLNRGEGTDTQYF
15 TRBJ2-3 TRBV30 CAWSVNSGSADTQYF
14 TRBJ2-1 TRBV30 CAWSKGDFSNEQFF
14 TRBJ2-1 TRBV11-2 CASSLDQRGFEQFF
15 TRBJ1-1 TRBV11-2 CASSLYPAMNTEAFF
17 TRBJ2-7 TRBV2 CASTLYRPRDEGYEQYF
15 TRBJ2-1 TRBV11-3 CASSLGVEDYNEQFF
14 TRBJ1-3 TRBV14 CASSPRQGGNTIYF
14 TRBJ2-3 TRBV24-1 CATSDGPTTDTQYF
17 . TRBV6-1 CASSEVWGVEGANIQYF
16 TRBJ1-4 TRBV6-1 CASSYSPRGLNEKLFF
12 TRBJ1-1 TRBV5-1 CASSKGQGYSFF
15 TRBJ2-4 TRBV7-2 CASSSDRTSSYIQYF
14 TRBJ1-5 TRBV18 CASSLGPMNQPQHF
13 TRBJ1-1 TRBV12-3/TRBV12-4 CASSESRYTEAFF
15 TRBJ2-1 TRBV18 CASSPLPQSRDEQFF
14 TRBJ2-5 TRBV20-1 CSASRWTNQETQYF
15 TRBJ1-4 TRBV10-3 CAISDFSGSNEKLFF
15 TRBJ2-3 TRBV2 CASNRGGLSTDTQYF
16 TRBJ1-5 TRBV4-2 CASSQATGGSNQPQHF
13 TRBJ2-3 TRBV6-2/TRBV6-3 CASSYKWGDTQYF
17 TRBJ2-3 TRBV20-1 CSARNPRLALSTDTQYF